The 30 T cell receptor beta chains listed next were all sequenced from one sample in a study of blood T cell repertoires in COVID-19 (dated by TCRdb to 2020 to 2021). The receptor library was made with the immunoSEQ multiplex PCR assay. In its TCRdb copy, this immuneACCESS table keeps in-frame sequences only and misses some clones. Where compared with another copy, unresolved V genes explain less than half of these, and the others have no known cause. This sample gives 160,000 or so clones in total; 81% of them show up just once. The ten largest clones represent 9.5% to 12% of the sample. Sequencing was done on a sample of peripheral blood. The receptors derive from a man aged 55 to 70 with active or convalescent COVID-19.

The CDR3 protein is CASSRTTGTLLGNTIYF. CDR3 nucleotide sequence: TGTGCCAGCAGTCGTACGACAGGGACCTTGCTTGGAAACACCATATATTTT. V usage is TRBV6-2 or TRBV6-3 and J usage is TRBJ1-3; 7 bases match TRBD1. Germline V gene data show CDR1 as MNHEY and CDR2 as SVGEGT. The CDR3 runs 17 residues. Trimming removed 5 bases from V and 3 bases from J; junction bases left unmatched: 13.

This chain uses TRBV28 with TRBJ2-7; D is possibly TRBD1 (5 bases). The CDR3 consists of 15 residues. CDR1 is MDHEN, CDR2 SYDVKM, per germline. V was cut by 3 bases and J by 4 bases, with 16 bases left in between. CDR3 nucleotide sequence: TGTGCCAGCAGTTTGACTCTTCAAGGGGAATACGAGCAGTACTTC. This sequence encodes CASSLTLQGEYEQYF.

The chain links TRBV3-1 (or the pseudogene TRBV3-2) to TRBJ1-1; possibly TRBD1 for D (5 bases). Per germline, CDR1 LGHDT and CDR2 YNNKEL (reference sequence). The length of the CDR3 is 12 residues. The V end lost 0 bases, the J end lost 11 bases, and 10 bases lay between the germline ends. The CDR3 DNA follows: TGTGCCAGCAGCCAAGAAGCGGGGACTGCTTTCTTT. It is translated as CASSQEAGTAFF.

The chain couples TRBV24-1 to TRBJ2-7; D is perhaps TRBD2 (7 bases). V dropped 6 bases and J dropped 6 bases, with 14 bases sitting between them. Germline CDR1 KGHDR, CDR2 SFDVKD. This CDR3 region has 13 residues. The CDR3 DNA reads as TGTGCCACCAGTATTAGGGGGGGCGCCGAGCAGTACTTC. This codes for CATSIRGGAEQYF.

This chain connects TRBV9 to TRBJ1-2; 7 bases agree with TRBD1. The CDR3 runs 14 residues. Germline-derived CDR1 and CDR2 are SGDLS and YYNGEE. Germline trimming cut 3 bases from V and 3 bases from J; bases unmatched to any gene: 5. The CDR3 sequence is CASSGGTEYYGYTF. Here the CDR3 DNA reads TGTGCCAGCAGCGGAGGGACAGAGTACTATGGCTACACCTTC.

V usage is TRBV6-6 and J usage is TRBJ2-7; 10 positions match TRBD1. The CDR3 extends over 14 amino acids. CDR1 and CDR2 (germline): MNHNY, SVGAGI (reference sequence). Trimming took 5 bases from V and 9 from J; bases not matched to a gene: 10. CDR3 in amino acids: CASSHRDRGFWQYF. As DNA, the CDR3 is TGTGCCAGCAGTCACCGGGACAGGGGTTTCTGGCAGTACTTC.

The genes are TRBV19 and TRBJ1-1; no clear D. With 3 bases removed from V and 4 bases from J, the gap between germline ends came to 12 bases. The CDR3 consists of 14 residues. The germline V gene has CDR1 LNHDA and CDR2 SQIVND (reference sequence). Written as DNA, the CDR3 is TGTGCCAGTAGTATTTTTGCCGGCGGCACTGAAGCTTTCTTT. As protein: CASSIFAGGTEAFF. Drawing the rest from reference TRBV19 and TRBJ1-1, the complete variable domain is DGGITQSPKYLFRKEGQNVTLSCEQNLNHDAMYWYRQDPGQGLRLIYYSQIVNDFQKGDIAEGYSVSREKKESFPLTVTSAQKNPTAFYLCASSIFAGGTEAFFGQGTRLTVV.

V is TRBV2 and J is TRBJ2-7, with 8 bases aligning to TRBD1. Germline CDR1 is SNHLY and CDR2 is FYNNEI. This CDR3 has 14 residues. V shed 2 bases, J shed 7 bases, and the junction held 7 bases outside the gene matches. The CDR3 nucleotides read TGTGCCAGCAGTGAATGGCAGGGGGCGGGGGAGCAGTACTTC. Translation: CASSEWQGAGEQYF.

The chain is built from TRBV2 and TRBJ2-7, with 11 bases matching TRBD1. The trim removed 6 bases at V and 3 bases at J, leaving 7 bases unmatched. CDR1 and CDR2 (germline): SNHLY, FYNNEI. This CDR3 region has 15 residues. This CDR3 is CASSGGTGGLYEQYF. CDR3 DNA: TGTGCCAGCAGCGGAGGGACAGGGGGACTCTACGAGCAGTACTTC. The whole variable domain, filled in from reference TRBV2 and TRBJ2-7, reads EPEVTQTPSHQVTQMGQEVILRCVPISNHLYFYWYRQILGQKVEFLVSFYNNEISEKSEIFDDQFSVERPDGSNFTLKIRSTKLEDSAMYFCASSGGTGGLYEQYFGPGTRLTVT.

V gene TRBV9 combines with J gene TRBJ1-2, with 7 bases aligning to TRBD1. This CDR3 has 14 residues. J gave up 4 bases and V 0 bases, and 3 bases lay outside the gene matches. Germline V gene sequence: CDR1 SGDLS, CDR2 YYNGEE. The CDR3 region is CASSVGQGGYGYTF. The CDR3 nucleotides are TGTGCCAGCAGCGTAGGACAGGGAGGCTATGGCTACACCTTC. The entire variable domain, with the rest obtained from reference TRBV9 and TRBJ1-2, is as follows: DSGVTQTPKHLITATGQRVTLRCSPRSGDLSVYWYQQSLDQGLQFLIQYYNGEERAKGNILERFSAQQFPDLHSELNLSSLELGDSALYFCASSVGQGGYGYTFGSGTRLTVV.

This chain connects TRBV19 to TRBJ2-7, with 8 bases lining up with TRBD2. Germline V lookup: CDR1 LNHDA, CDR2 SQIVND (reference sequence). The CDR3 contains 14 residues. J lost 6 bases, V lost 3 bases, and 7 bases had no gene match. The CDR3 loop reads CASSIGTSSTEQYF. The CDR3 nucleotides read TGTGCCAGTAGTATCGGGACTAGTAGTACCGAGCAGTACTTC.

The V call is TRBV7-2, the J call TRBJ2-3; 11 nucleotides match TRBD2. This CDR3 has 16 residues. Losses at the gene ends were 5 bases for V and 4 bases for J; bases not matched to a gene: 8. The germline gives CDR1 SGHTA, CDR2 FQGNSA. The CDR3 region has the DNA TGTGCCAGCAGCCCCCGACTAGCGGGGACGGCAGATACGCAGTATTTT. Amino acid sequence: CASSPRLAGTADTQYF.

The rearrangement joins TRBV5-4 to TRBJ2-1, with 12 bases identical to TRBD1. The germline V gene has CDR1 SGHNT and CDR2 YYREEE (reference sequence). J gave up 6 bases and V 2 bases, and 6 bases lay outside the gene matches. The CDR3 has 16 amino acids. The CDR3 coding sequence is TGTGCCAGCAGCTTAGGGACAGGGGGCTTAGTCAATGAGCAGTTCTTC. Amino acid sequence: CASSLGTGGLVNEQFF.

The CDR3 DNA is TGTGCCAGCAGGCGACAGGGCGGAAACACCATATATTTT. Its protein product is CASRRQGGNTIYF. The V call is TRBV3-1 (or the pseudogene TRBV3-2), the J call TRBJ1-3; 7 bases fit TRBD1. V shed 6 bases and J 4 bases; nucleotides not matched to a gene: 3. The CDR3 runs to 13 residues. Germline loops: CDR1 LGHDT, CDR2 YNNKEL (reference sequence).

This rearrangement joins TRBV11-2 to TRBJ2-1; 7 bases line up with TRBD1. There are 14 residues in the CDR3. With V trimmed by 1 base and J by 5 bases, 2 bases remained unmatched. Germline V lookup: CDR1 SGHAT, CDR2 FQNNGV. CDR3 nucleotide sequence: TGTGCCAGCAGCTTAGGGGGACAGAACAATGAGCAGTTCTTC. Amino acids: CASSLGGQNNEQFF.

This clone was counted only a few times. This sequence joins TRBV10-3 and TRBJ2-5, with 7 bases identical to TRBD1. The junction had 3 bases not matched to a gene; V was cut back by 3 bases and J by 5 bases. The germline V gene has CDR1 ENHRY and CDR2 SYGVKD. CDR3 length: 13 residues. This CDR3 is CAISDTGVETQYF. The CDR3 DNA reads TGTGCCATCAGTGATACAGGGGTGGAGACCCAGTACTTC.

The chain is built from TRBV18 and TRBJ1-3, with D tentatively TRBD1 (5 bases). This CDR3 is built from 16 residues. Trimming removed 3 bases at V and 2 bases at J, with 14 bases between. Germline-derived CDR1 and CDR2 are KGHSH and LQKENI. The CDR3 DNA follows: TGTGCCAGCTCACCCGATCGACAGCAAACTGGAAACACCATATATTTT. Its translation: CASSPDRQQTGNTIYF.

This chain joins TRBV6-5 and TRBJ1-3, with 7 positions matching TRBD1. Germline V gives CDR1 MNHEY, CDR2 SVGAGI. The CDR3 runs to 15 residues. V lost 6 bases and J lost 2; bases outside the gene matches: 7. The CDR3 sequence is CASSRDRDAGNTIYF. CDR3 in DNA: TGTGCCAGCAGCCGCGACAGGGATGCTGGAAACACCATATATTTT.

This clone was found once. J is TRBJ2-1 and V is TRBV11-2; 8 bases agree with TRBD2. After removal of 3 bases from V and 5 bases from J, the junction contained 3 bases not matched to a gene. CDR1 SGHAT and CDR2 FQNNGV come from the germline V gene. CDR3 length: 14 amino acids. CDR3 sequence (DNA): TGTGCCAGCAGCTTGACTAGCGCAAACAATGAGCAGTTCTTC. Translating it yields CASSLTSANNEQFF.

The table lists this clone with a few counts. This rearrangement joins TRBV11-2 to TRBJ2-3; 7 bases are shared with TRBD2. The CDR3 extends over 14 amino acids. The germline V gene encodes CDR1 SGHAT and CDR2 FQNNGV. V lost 3 bases to trimming and J lost 4 bases; unmatched junction nucleotides: 4. CDR3 nucleotide sequence: TGTGCCAGCAGCTTGGGGGGGAGCCCAGATACGCAGTATTTT. Amino acids: CASSLGGSPDTQYF. The full variable domain, rest sourced from reference TRBV11-2 and TRBJ2-3, is EAGVAQSPRYKIIEKRQSVAFWCNPISGHATLYWYQQILGQGPKLLIQFQNNGVVDDSQLPKDRFSAERLKGVDSTLKIQPAKLEDSAVYLCASSLGGSPDTQYFGPGTRLTVL.

The chain has TRBV19 and TRBJ2-2, with 8 bases matching TRBD2. This CDR3 region has 14 residues. Trimming took 10 bases from V and 4 from J; bases not matched to a gene: 8. Germline CDR1 reads LNHDA; CDR2 reads SQIVND (reference sequence). Here the CDR3 reads CATLPRGGTGELFF. The CDR3 nucleotides read TGTGCCACCCTACCCCGGGGGGGCACCGGGGAGCTGTTTTTT.

The rearrangement links TRBV18 to TRBJ1-4; TRBD1 might be the D (6 bases). This CDR3 has 16 amino acids. CDR1 is KGHSH and CDR2 is LQKENI in the germline V gene. V lost 6 bases and J 6 bases, leaving 20 bases between the germline ends. CDR3 protein: CASSPSLQGLDEKLFF. The CDR3 bases are TGTGCCAGCTCTCCAAGTTTACAGGGCTTAGATGAAAAACTGTTTTTT.

The chain couples TRBV5-1 to TRBJ1-1, with a possible D match to TRBD1 (5 bases). V lost 5 bases to trimming and J lost 0 bases, with 14 bases between them. Germline V gene lookup returns CDR1 SGHRS and CDR2 YFSETQ. This CDR3 spans 15 amino acids. The CDR3 protein is CASRVTALMNTEAFF. The CDR3 DNA reads TGCGCCAGCAGAGTGACAGCTCTAATGAACACTGAAGCTTTCTTT.

This chain joins TRBV5-6 and TRBJ1-2; 7 nucleotides align to TRBD1. CDR1 and CDR2 (germline): SGHDT, YYEEEE. This CDR3 has 13 amino acids. The ends lost 2 bases at V and 8 bases at J; junction bases unmatched: 6. CDR3 sequence (DNA): TGTGCCAGCAGCTTACGACAGGGAGGAGGCTACACCTTC. Encoded protein: CASSLRQGGGYTF.

The chain has TRBV5-1 and TRBJ2-7; 8 nucleotides agree with TRBD1. CDR1 and CDR2 (germline): SGHRS, YFSETQ. The V segment lost 2 bases and the J segment 2 bases; nucleotides outside the gene matches: 6. The CDR3 spans 15 residues. CDR3 region: CASSLSGTGTYEQYF. CDR3 nucleotide sequence: TGCGCCAGCAGCTTATCCGGGACAGGTACCTACGAGCAGTACTTC.

The sample holds one count of this clone. The J gene is TRBJ1-6, the V gene TRBV3-1 (or the pseudogene TRBV3-2); 7 bases are a match to TRBD1. The CDR3 runs to 16 residues. CDR1 and CDR2 from the germline V gene are LGHDT and YNNKEL (reference sequence). V lost 2 bases and J lost 4; bases outside the gene matches: 5. The CDR3 region is CASSQRTGIYNSPLHF. The CDR3, as DNA: TGTGCCAGCAGCCAACGGACAGGAATTTATAATTCACCCCTCCACTTT.

This chain joins TRBV14 and TRBJ2-7, with 8 bases aligning to TRBD1. From germline, CDR1 is SGHDN and CDR2 FVKESK. This CDR3 is 15 amino acids long. The V and J ends lost 4 bases and 2 bases, in that order; junction bases with no gene match: 7. The CDR3: CASSRDRGRAYEQYF. The CDR3 DNA reads as TGTGCCAGCAGCCGAGACAGGGGTCGAGCCTACGAGCAGTACTTC.

The rearrangement links TRBV28 to TRBJ1-5, with a weak D call TRBD1 (5 bases). Trimming shortened V by 4 bases and J by 14 bases, and 15 bases separated the two germline ends. Germline CDR1 MDHEN, CDR2 SYDVKM. The CDR3 consists of 12 residues. Written as DNA, the CDR3 is TGTGCCAGCAGTTCCGGGACTCCAAAGGAGCATTTT. Translation gives CASSSGTPKEHF.

This rearrangement joins TRBV5-1 to TRBJ1-2; 9 nucleotides match TRBD1. The germline V gene encodes CDR1 SGHRS and CDR2 YFSETQ. CDR3 size: 16 residues. Losses at the gene ends were 4 bases for V and 4 bases for J; bases not matched to a gene: 11. The CDR3 DNA follows: TGCGCCAGCAGCACGGGGGACAGGGTCCCGGGCTATGGCTACACCTTC. Translated: CASSTGDRVPGYGYTF.

The V gene is TRBV19, the J gene TRBJ2-7, with D possibly matching TRBD1 (6 bases). V dropped 4 bases and J dropped 6 bases, with 16 bases sitting between them. From germline, CDR1 is LNHDA and CDR2 SQIVND (reference sequence). The length of the CDR3 is 14 residues. In DNA form, the CDR3 reads TGTGCCAGTAGTACCGGGACACCGCAGAGCGAGCAGTACTTC. It is translated as CASSTGTPQSEQYF.